This T cell receptor (beta chain) was recovered during a study of shared clonotypes between healthy human individuals. Looking at the study overall: Per-donor plates numbered three CD4 naive, three CD4 memory, two CD8 naive and one CD8 memory. Study-level results: Apart from blood, nothing was sampled; tissue repertoires likely differ. Across subsets, estimated richness was generally greater for naive than for memory populations.

Of note for this clone: Its antigen is still unknown.

DNA at roughly 0.2 ug, tens of thousands of T cell genomes, went into sorted-subset replicate PCRs. Clones were read by immunoSEQ multiplex PCR, and TCRdb kept only the in-frame ones, dropping some. The sample contains about a million clones, approximately 80% of which appear only once. The germline V gene encodes CDR1 SGHRS and CDR2 YFSETQ. This CDR3 has 14 residues. V was pared by 2 bases and J by 7 bases, with 8 bases of the junction left unmatched. The sequenced material came from memory CD4+ T cells sorted from blood. Subset here: CD45RA-negative fraction. This sequence originates from a man between 18 and 29 years old in good health. This rearrangement joins TRBV5-1 to TRBJ2-5, with 7 bases that match TRBD1. Written as DNA, the CDR3 is TGCGCCAGCAGCTTATCGCCGGGACAGCGGACCCAGTACTTC. Its protein is CASSLSPGQRTQYF.